A single sample is the source of the 12 T cell receptor beta chains below, sequenced in a study of blood T cell repertoires in COVID-19. Measured with immunoSEQ multiplex PCR; TCRdb has only the in-frame clones, and not every one. The sample has over 250,000 clones; around four fifths are singletons. Material for sequencing was peripheral blood. These receptors were collected from a woman between 50 and 59 years old who had recovered from COVID-19.

This chain connects TRBV27 to TRBJ2-5; 8 bases match TRBD2. CDR1 and CDR2 (germline): MNHEY, SMNVEV (reference sequence). The CDR3 consists of 16 residues. V shed 4 bases and J 0 bases; nucleotides not matched to a gene: 7. The DNA for the CDR3 is TGTGCCAGCAGTTCTTATAGCGGGGCCAACCAAGAGACCCAGTACTTC. Translating it yields CASSSYSGANQETQYF.

This sequence joins TRBV6-5 and TRBJ2-7; 8 positions match TRBD2. V shed 10 bases, J shed 3 bases, and the junction held 11 bases outside the gene matches. This CDR3 comprises 14 residues. Germline assignment: CDR1 MNHEY and CDR2 SVGAGI. CDR3 DNA: TGTGCCACCATACCCGGGGGGGGGCTCTACGAGCAGTACTTC. Translation: CATIPGGGLYEQYF.

This chain links TRBV28 with TRBJ2-6; D is undetermined. There are 17 residues in the CDR3. The ends were cut back, 7 bases at V and 4 bases at J, with 20 bases in the middle. Germline CDR1 reads MDHEN; CDR2 reads SYDVKM. CDR3 region: CASNRRQILPGANVLTF. The CDR3 coding sequence is TGTGCCAGCAACCGACGACAAATCCTCCCGGGGGCCAACGTCCTGACTTTC.

V usage is TRBV4-3 and J usage is TRBJ2-2, with D possibly TRBD2 on 6 matching bases. Germline V gene lookup returns CDR1 LGHNA and CDR2 YSLEER. V lost 5 bases and J lost 4, with 8 bases in between. This CDR3 spans 13 amino acids. CDR3 protein: CASSGGFTGELFF. CDR3 coding DNA: TGCGCCAGCAGCGGAGGGTTCACCGGGGAGCTGTTTTTT.

This clone has only one observation. The V gene is TRBV6-1, the J gene TRBJ1-5; D gene unclear. This CDR3 has 15 amino acids. The ends were cut back, 3 bases at V and 2 bases at J, with 11 bases in the middle. Germline CDR1 and CDR2: MNHNS and SASEGT. The DNA of the CDR3 is TGTGCCAGCAGTGAGGTTAATCAGGGCAATCAGCCCCAGCATTTT. It codes for CASSEVNQGNQPQHF.

The chain recombines TRBV2 with TRBJ1-2; possibly TRBD1 for D (6 bases). From germline, CDR1 is SNHLY and CDR2 FYNNEI. Trimming took 7 bases from V and 4 from J, leaving 16 bases between them. This CDR3 has 14 amino acids. CDR3 bases: TGTGCCAGCATGAAGGGCGGGGGCGTCTATGGCTACACCTTC. Protein sequence: CASMKGGGVYGYTF.

The J gene is TRBJ1-1, the V gene TRBV30; D might be TRBD1 (6 bases). CDR3 length: 11 residues. The V end was cut by 2 bases, the J end by 7 bases, with 8 bases between. Germline V CDR1 and CDR2: GTSNPN, SVGIG (reference sequence). CDR3 sequence: CAWSPDSEAFF. The CDR3 nucleotides read TGTGCCTGGAGTCCGGACAGTGAAGCTTTCTTT.

This clone has more than one count but fewer than ten. The V gene is TRBV27, the J gene TRBJ1-2, with 8 bases that match TRBD1. The CDR3 is 14 amino acids. Germline lookup yields CDR1 MNHEY and CDR2 SMNVEV (reference sequence). Trimming took 6 bases from V and 8 from J; bases not matched to a gene: 11. The CDR3 DNA reads as TGTGCCAGCAGGAGTACAGGGGGGATTGGGGGCTACACCTTC. Translated: CASRSTGGIGGYTF.

In its sample, this clone was seen a few times. The chain uses TRBV6-2 or TRBV6-3 and TRBJ2-5, with a tentative D call TRBD1 (6 bases). V lost 2 bases to trimming and J lost 1 base, with 20 bases between them. The CDR3 loop spans 18 amino acids. Per germline, CDR1 MNHEY and CDR2 SVGEGT. Here the CDR3 reads CASSYPTQGPVFQETQYF. The CDR3 bases are TGTGCCAGCAGTTACCCCACTCAGGGGCCGGTGTTCCAAGAGACCCAGTACTTC.

The rearrangement joins TRBV16 to TRBJ2-5, with D uncertain. The CDR3 loop spans 13 amino acids. V gave up 2 bases and J gave up 3 bases, with 7 bases separating them. From germline, CDR1 is KGHSY and CDR2 FQNENV. The CDR3 region is CASSQLAKETQYF. The CDR3 nucleotides read TGTGCCAGCAGCCAACTCGCGAAAGAGACCCAGTACTTC.

This clone was observed many times. The chain couples TRBV6-1 to TRBJ1-5; D gene ambiguous. The CDR3 is made up of 17 amino acids. CDR1 and CDR2 from the germline V gene are MNHNS and SASEGT. V dropped 4 bases and J dropped 0 bases, with 16 bases sitting between them. The CDR3 protein is CASSALGGSGSNQPQHF. The DNA of the CDR3 is TGTGCCAGCAGTGCCCTGGGAGGGAGCGGTAGCAATCAGCCCCAGCATTTT.

J is TRBJ2-1 and V is TRBV7-2; the match to TRBD2 covers 10 bases. With V trimmed by 5 bases and J by 4 bases, 5 bases remained unmatched. Germline lookup yields CDR1 SGHTA and CDR2 FQGNSA. This CDR3 contains 15 residues. CDR3 amino acids: CASSQREGTYNEQFF. CDR3 nucleotide sequence: TGTGCCAGCAGCCAGCGGGAGGGAACTTACAATGAGCAGTTCTTC.